This TCR beta chain was found in a study of prognosis after radiotherapy for stage I lung cancer. Looking at the study overall: Newly diagnosed primary stage I lung tumors were present in fourteen patients, and oligometastatic NSCLC after surgical resection of the primary tumor was present in five patients.

Peripheral blood samples of about 6.2 milliliters were drawn at each of two time points. Germline CDR1 and CDR2: SGHAT and FQNNGV. CDR3 length: 16 residues. The V end lost 6 bases, the J end lost 0 bases, and 15 bases lay between the germline ends. Two-round multiplex PCR on genomic DNA was the method by which TCR beta CDR3 was amplified. Amplification during the initial PCR round employed primers specific to each TRBV and TRBJ gene. TCRdb reanalysed the multiplex PCR reads using MiXCR and keeps one entry per CDR3 protein. Among fewer than 25,000 distinct CDR3 sequences listed, less than 70% were seen once.

This chain uses TRBV11-2 with TRBJ2-1, with no clear D. Specimen: PBMCs, collected before or after stereotactic body radiation therapy (not recorded which). This TCR derives from a donor aged 50 or older with non-small cell lung cancer. DNA for the CDR3: TGTGCCAGCAGTCCGAGGAGCGTGAGCTCCTACAATGAGCAGTTCTTC. It codes for CASSPRSVSSYNEQFF. The entire variable domain, with the rest obtained from reference TRBV11-2 and TRBJ2-1, is as follows: EAGVAQSPRYKIIEKRQSVAFWCNPISGHATLYWYQQILGQGPKLLIQFQNNGVVDDSQLPKDRFSAERLKGVDSTLKIQPAKLEDSAVYLCASSPRSVSSYNEQFFGPGTRLTVL.